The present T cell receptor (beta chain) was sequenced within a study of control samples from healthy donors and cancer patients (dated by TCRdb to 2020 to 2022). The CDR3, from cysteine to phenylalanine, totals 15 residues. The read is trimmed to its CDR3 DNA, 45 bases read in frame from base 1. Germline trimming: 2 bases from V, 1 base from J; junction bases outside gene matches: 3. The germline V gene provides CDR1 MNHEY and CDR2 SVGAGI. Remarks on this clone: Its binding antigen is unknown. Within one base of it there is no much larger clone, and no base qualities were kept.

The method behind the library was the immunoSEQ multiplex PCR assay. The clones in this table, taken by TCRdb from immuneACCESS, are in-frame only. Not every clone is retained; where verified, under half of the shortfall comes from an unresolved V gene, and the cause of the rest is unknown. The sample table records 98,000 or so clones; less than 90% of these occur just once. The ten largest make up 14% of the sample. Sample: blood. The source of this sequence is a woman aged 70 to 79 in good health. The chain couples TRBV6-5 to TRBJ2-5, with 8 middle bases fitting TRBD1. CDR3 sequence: CASSYATGVQETQYF. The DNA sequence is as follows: TGTGCCAGCAGTTACGCGACAGGGGTCCAAGAGACCCAGTACTTC.